The T cell receptor (beta chain) under discussion was sequenced for a study of OX40 agonist ivuxolimab in advanced cancers. Anyone with autoimmune disease history or systemic immunosuppression was excluded. CDR3 length: 14 residues. Germline V lookup: CDR1 MNHNS, CDR2 SASEGT. V lost 1 base and J 3 bases, leaving 10 bases between the germline ends. This clone has a handful of counts. Its specificity is unknown. Study conclusions and caveats: At 0.1 to 3.0 mg/kg, CD4+ and CD8+ blood T cells expanded clonally by week 6. Expanded clones tended on average to be more numerous among CD8+ T cells than CD4+. Clonal expansion was among the lowest in partial responders at 0.1-3.0 mg/kg, especially CD8+.

The assay was immunoSEQ multiplex PCR, and TCRdb's table has in-frame clones only and misses some. The repertoire holds under 50,000 clones, about 85% seen once, with roughly half in the top ten. Sequencing used CD4+ or CD8+ T cells sorted from blood, obtained in a trial of the OX40 agonist ivuxolimab. V is TRBV6-1 and J is TRBJ2-7; the D gene could be TRBD1 or TRBD2 (5 bases each). This sequence originates from an adult with an advanced solid tumor such as melanoma, head and neck, liver or kidney cancer. The CDR3 here is CASSEVRDHYEQYF. CDR3 in DNA: TGTGCCAGCAGTGAAGTAAGGGACCACTACGAGCAGTACTTC.